The T cell receptor (beta chain) under discussion was sequenced for a study of blood T cell repertoires in COVID-19. Study in general: Sample material is recorded as cDNA or gDNA derived from T cells, B-cell-depleted T cells, or PBMCs.

Adults between about 18 and 95 years of age took part from under 25 US areas. Donors were grouped by their self-reported clinical history. Authors' processing steps: The assay estimated nucleated cells by amplifying reference gene primers. Assay used: immunoSEQ multiplex PCR; TCRdb lists only in-frame clones, some missing. The V and J calls and clone size come from that table; D and trimming were worked out from the DNA. The sample contains roughly 200,000 clones, about 81% of which appear only once. Germline CDR1 reads KGHDR; CDR2 reads SFDVKD. The CDR3 runs to 17 residues. V lost 2 bases and J lost 1; bases outside the gene matches: 9.

The source is a man in his forties who had recovered from COVID-19. The sample consisted of PBMCs or T cells enriched from blood (not recorded which). The chain combines TRBV24-1 with TRBJ2-5; 7 nucleotides agree with TRBD1. The CDR3 bases are TGTGCCACCAGTGATTCGGGATTTGGGGACAGCCAAGAGACCCAGTACTTC. It specifies CATSDSGFGDSQETQYF.